This TCR beta chain was captured in a study of control samples from healthy donors and cancer patients (TCRdb year 2020). For this clone: There is no known antigen for this receptor. The sample holds no much larger clone one base away, and base qualities are not on file.

The library relied on the immunoSEQ multiplex PCR assay. TCRdb provides this immuneACCESS table in a form limited to in-frame rearrangements. Some clones are lacking; in checked studies, under half of them reflect an unresolved V gene, and why the rest are absent is not known. This sample has 140,000 to 150,000 clones in its table, and over 85% of those were observed once. Clones ranked in the top ten supply more than 5% of the sample. As encoded in the germline V gene (reference sequence), CDR1 is SGHNT while CDR2 is YYREEE. Trimming leaves V shorter by 4 bases and J shorter by 12 bases, with the junction holding 11 bases beyond the gene matches. The CDR3 spans 15 residues, from the cysteine through the phenylalanine. CDR3 DNA only is kept here, 45 bases in frame from base 1.

The sequencing sample was made of blood. The sequence is built from TRBV5-4 and TRBJ1-6, with 9 middle bases fitting TRBD1. The TCR was taken from a man aged 18 to 30 in good health. The sequenced DNA is TGTGCCAGCAGCGGACAGGGGTTAGGAACGGGACCCCTCCACTTT. Its coded protein is CASSGQGLGTGPLHF.